This TCR beta chain was captured in a study of Ad26.COV2.S vaccination and SARS-CoV-2 variants. Across the whole study: The donor was enrolled in the Ad26.COV2.S arm of the COV1001 trial.

Clones were sequenced by immunoSEQ multiplex PCR, and TCRdb holds only the in-frame ones, with some missing. The data hold a few hundred thousand clones, with about 83% observed a single time. The sample's treatment: about 20 received Ad26.COV2.S at low or high dose, single or two shots; a few received placebo; per-sample allocation not given. It was on day 63 after the first vaccine or placebo injection that samples were taken. A Boston adult aged 18-55 years was the donor. It was Wuhan-strain SARS-CoV-2 spike that the Ad26 vaccine vector expressed. The length of the CDR3 is 15 residues. The V gene's germline CDR1 is KGHSH and CDR2 LQKENI. V was trimmed by 5 bases and J by 4 bases, leaving 16 bases between them. This clone was seen a few times.

This clonotype was sampled from a person aged 18-65 years who received the Ad26.COV2.S COVID-19 vaccine or a placebo. The chain is built from TRBV18 and TRBJ2-3; D perhaps matches TRBD2 (6 bases). The material sequenced was peripheral blood, taken in a trial of Ad26.COV2.S vaccine versus placebo. The CDR3: CASSFGGPPADTQYF. CDR3 DNA sequence: TGTGCCAGCTCATTCGGGGGACCCCCCGCAGATACGCAGTATTTT.